Listed below are T cell receptor beta chains from one sample, sequenced in a study of control samples from healthy donors and cancer patients. TCRdb's copy holds only in-frame clones and misses some; the assay was immunoSEQ multiplex PCR. The sample shows 90,000 or so clones, roughly nine tenths of them seen only once. Input material: blood. The receptors here all came from a woman aged 65 to 85 in good health. CDR3s include the opening cysteine and the closing phenylalanine or tryptophan. D genes are given only for firm matches. Clone size is given for some rows only: seen once, a few or many times, or a class if the clone is expanded.

CDR3 length,J gene,clone size,D gene,V gene,CDR3 protein,CDR3 DNA
13,TRBJ2-7,.,TRBD1,TRBV6-6,CASSPQGSYEQYF,TGTGCCAGCAGTCCACAGGGGTCCTACGAGCAGTACTTC
12,TRBJ2-1,.,.,TRBV19,CASSMLRNEQFF,TGTGCCAGTAGTATGCTCCGGAATGAGCAGTTCTTC
15,TRBJ2-7,.,TRBD2,TRBV3-1/TRBV3-2,CASSPYSGSSYEQYF,TGTGCCAGCAGCCCCTATAGCGGGAGCTCCTACGAGCAGTACTTC
15,TRBJ1-2,.,.,TRBV7-9,CASSSTPGENYGYTF,TGTGCCAGCAGCTCTACTCCAGGGGAGAACTATGGCTACACCTTC
14,TRBJ1-2,.,.,TRBV5-5,CASSSPGANYGYTF,TGTGCCAGCAGCTCCCCGGGGGCTAACTATGGCTACACCTTC
14,TRBJ2-7,once,TRBD2,TRBV5-6,CASSSTSGYYEQYF,TGTGCCAGCAGCTCCACTAGCGGCTACTACGAGCAGTACTTC
14,TRBJ1-3,once,.,TRBV19,CASSIGGSGNTIYF,TGTGCCAGTAGTATTGGGGGCTCTGGAAACACCATATATTTT
14,TRBJ1-5,.,.,TRBV28,CASSFLGAGQPQHF,TGTGCCAGCAGTTTTTTGGGGGCGGGACAGCCCCAGCATTTT
12,TRBJ1-1,.,.,TRBV19,CASSKTAMTTFF,TGTGCCAGTAGCAAGACAGCAATGACTACTTTCTTT
17,TRBJ1-2,.,.,TRBV30,CAWSVRGGIRGNYGYTF,TGTGCCTGGAGTGTTCGGGGGGGGATACGCGGAAACTATGGCTACACCTTC
12,TRBJ1-6,.,.,TRBV6-1,CASSERRSPLHF,TGTGCCAGCAGTGAAAGGCGATCACCCCTCCACTTT
21,TRBJ2-3,.,TRBD2,TRBV7-6,CASSSQSAVRGSFIVTDTQYF,TGTGCCAGCAGCTCCCAGAGCGCGGTGCGGGGGTCCTTTATCGTCACAGATACGCAGTATTTT
13,TRBJ1-3,.,.,TRBV7-9,CASVLDSGNTIYF,TGTGCCAGCGTGCTGGACTCTGGAAACACCATATATTTT
14,TRBJ1-1,.,.,TRBV15,CATSRVQLNTEAFF,TGTGCCACCAGCAGAGTCCAATTGAACACTGAAGCTTTCTTT
14,TRBJ2-1,few,TRBD1,TRBV5-1,CASSPGQGNNEQFF,TGCGCCAGCAGCCCCGGACAGGGGAACAATGAGCAGTTCTTC
16,TRBJ1-2,.,TRBD1,TRBV4-1,CASSHTPSRGNYGYTF,TGCGCCAGCAGCCATACCCCTTCCAGGGGGAACTATGGCTACACCTTC
14,TRBJ1-4,.,.,TRBV4-1,CASSQGEETVKLFF,TGCGCCAGCAGCCAAGGCGAGGAAACGGTGAAACTGTTTTTT
15,TRBJ1-1,.,.,TRBV30,CAWSLALKGNTEAFF,TGTGCCTGGAGTTTGGCCCTAAAGGGGAACACTGAAGCTTTCTTT
12,TRBJ1-3,once,.,TRBV19,CASQSSGNTIYF,TGTGCCAGTCAGAGCTCTGGAAACACCATATATTTT
18,TRBJ1-4,.,TRBD1,TRBV6-7,CASSYPNKLTGFGEKLFF,TGTGCCAGCAGTTACCCGAATAAACTGACAGGGTTTGGTGAAAAACTGTTTTTT
17,TRBJ1-4,.,TRBD1,TRBV27,CASSPRGGLGVYEKLFF,TGTGCCAGCAGTCCCCGAGGGGGCTTAGGAGTGTATGAAAAACTGTTTTTT
15,TRBJ1-2,.,.,TRBV19,CASSIAGPWNYGYTF,TGTGCCAGTAGTATAGCAGGGCCCTGGAACTATGGCTACACCTTC
14,TRBJ2-7,.,.,TRBV7-9,CASSLAQGPYEQYF,TGTGCCAGCAGCTTAGCGCAGGGGCCCTACGAGCAGTACTTC
16,TRBJ2-1,few,.,TRBV4-2,CASSQGGLSSYNEQFF,TGTGCCAGCAGCCAAGGGGGACTGAGCTCCTACAATGAGCAGTTCTTC
18,TRBJ2-5,.,TRBD2,TRBV10-2,CASSLSPLSGSGQETQYF,TGCGCCAGCAGTTTGAGTCCCCTTAGCGGGAGTGGCCAAGAGACCCAGTACTTC
14,TRBJ2-1,.,TRBD2,TRBV5-1,CASTSSGSVNEQFF,TGCGCCAGCACGAGTAGCGGGAGTGTAAATGAGCAGTTCTTC
15,TRBJ1-5,.,.,TRBV6-5,CASSYSRNSNQPQHF,TGTGCCAGCAGTTACTCCCGGAATAGCAATCAGCCCCAGCATTTT
14,TRBJ1-2,.,.,TRBV5-1,CASSPGGGGYGYTF,TGCGCCAGCAGCCCCGGAGGGGGGGGTTATGGCTACACCTTC
14,TRBJ2-7,.,TRBD2,TRBV20-1,CSASNRGGSYEQYF,TGCAGTGCTAGTAATCGGGGGGGGAGCTACGAGCAGTACTTC
15,TRBJ2-1,once,TRBD1,TRBV7-2,CASSSGTGNYNEQFF,TGTGCCAGCAGCTCCGGGACAGGGAACTACAATGAGCAGTTCTTC
13,TRBJ1-2,.,.,TRBV30,CALTAQRGYGYTF,TGTGCCCTTACGGCCCAGCGCGGCTATGGCTACACCTTC
14,TRBJ1-5,.,.,TRBV7-2,CASTPGGSNQPQHF,TGTGCCAGCACCCCGGGGGGGAGCAATCAGCCCCAGCATTTT
11,TRBJ1-2,.,.,TRBV6-5,CASSLGNGYTF,TGTGCCAGCAGTTTGGGCAATGGCTACACCTTC
16,TRBJ2-7,.,.,TRBV9,CASSVDGGRSSYEQYF,TGTGCCAGCAGCGTAGATGGGGGGCGGTCATCCTACGAGCAGTACTTC
14,TRBJ2-5,.,TRBD2,TRBV3-1/TRBV3-2,CASSQSGGGKTQYF,TGTGCCAGCAGCCAGTCGGGAGGGGGGAAGACCCAGTACTTC
15,TRBJ2-3,.,TRBD2,TRBV5-4,CASSLKTSGSDTQYF,TGTGCCAGCAGCTTGAAGACTAGCGGGAGTGATACGCAGTATTTT
15,TRBJ2-7,.,.,TRBV7-2,CASSFLMDSTYEQYF,TGTGCCAGCAGCTTTTTGATGGACTCCACCTACGAGCAGTACTTC
14,TRBJ1-4,.,.,TRBV28,CASSSGTENEKLFF,TGTGCCAGCAGCTCCGGGACGGAGAATGAAAAACTGTTTTTT
13,TRBJ2-2,.,.,TRBV2,CATSNSDTGELFF,TGTGCCACCAGTAACAGCGACACCGGGGAGCTGTTTTTT
15,TRBJ2-2,.,TRBD2,TRBV5-1,CASSRTSGNTGELFF,TGCGCCAGCAGCCGGACTAGCGGAAACACCGGGGAGCTGTTTTTT
16,TRBJ2-3,.,TRBD1,TRBV5-1,CASSLGQGLITDTQYF,TGCGCCAGCAGCCTAGGACAGGGTTTAATCACAGATACGCAGTATTTT
15,TRBJ2-1,.,.,TRBV7-8,CASNPYRQPYNEQFF,TGTGCCAGCAACCCATATAGGCAGCCCTACAATGAGCAGTTCTTC
16,TRBJ2-1,.,.,TRBV6-2/TRBV6-3,CASSYGDTGLGHEQFF,TGTGCCAGCAGTTACGGGGACACCGGACTCGGGCATGAGCAGTTCTTC
13,TRBJ2-5,.,.,TRBV5-1,CASSSQTGETQYF,TGCGCCAGCAGCTCGCAGACAGGAGAGACCCAGTACTTC